The T cell receptor beta chain described here comes from a study of T cell changes during pregnancy in multiple sclerosis. The repertoire was sequenced with immunoSEQ multiplex PCR; TCRdb's copy has only in-frame clones and lacks some. The repertoire consists of some 18,000 clones, with around 87% occurring once and the leading ten covering around an eighth. This CDR3 contains 18 residues. Looked up from germline, CDR1 is MNHEY and CDR2 is SMNVEV (reference sequence). The V and J ends lost 3 bases and 5 bases, in that order; junction bases with no gene match: 16. This clonotype was sampled from a female donor in good health, enrolled as a control in a pregnancy study. This sample comprised CD8+ T cells from peripheral blood mononuclear cells, obtained in the third trimester of pregnancy. The chain couples TRBV27 to TRBJ1-2, with 9 nucleotides matching TRBD1. The CDR3 region is CASSFTGTGPHLGYGYTF. CDR3 in DNA: TGTGCCAGCAGTTTTACAGGGACAGGGCCCCATCTTGGGTATGGCTACACCTTC.